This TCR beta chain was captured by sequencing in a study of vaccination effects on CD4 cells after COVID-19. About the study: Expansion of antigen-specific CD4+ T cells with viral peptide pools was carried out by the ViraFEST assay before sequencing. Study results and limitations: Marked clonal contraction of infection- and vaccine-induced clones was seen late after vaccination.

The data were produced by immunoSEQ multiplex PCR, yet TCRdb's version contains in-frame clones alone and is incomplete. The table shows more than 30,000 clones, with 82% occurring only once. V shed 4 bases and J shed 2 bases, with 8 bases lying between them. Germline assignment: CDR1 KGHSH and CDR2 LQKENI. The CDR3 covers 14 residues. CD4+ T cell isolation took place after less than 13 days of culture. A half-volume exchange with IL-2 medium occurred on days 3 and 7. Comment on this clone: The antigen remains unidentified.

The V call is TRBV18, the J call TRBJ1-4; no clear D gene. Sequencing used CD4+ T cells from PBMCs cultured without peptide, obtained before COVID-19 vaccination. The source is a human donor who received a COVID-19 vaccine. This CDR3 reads CASSRMGTNEKLFF. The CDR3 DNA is TGTGCCAGCTCACGGATGGGGACTAATGAAAAACTGTTTTTT.